This T cell receptor beta chain stems from a study of shared clonotypes between healthy human individuals. General study points: Naive CD4 clonotypes were shared across a handful of donors at roughly 5%. Though the depth was large, rarefaction showed that sorted-subset sequencing was incomplete.

A word on this clone: Antigen specificity is unknown.

Produced via immunoSEQ multiplex PCR; TCRdb's table is partial and in-frame only. The sample lists approximately 400,000 clones; 95% to 97% were seen once. The CDR3 has 16 residues. CDR1 LNHDA and CDR2 SQIVND come from the germline V gene (reference sequence). Trimming cost V 5 bases and J 0 bases, with 11 bases left between them. This sequence originates from a man aged 30-40 years in good health. The sequenced material came from memory CD8+ T cells sorted from blood. Sample subset: CD45RO+ cells pooled with CCR7-negative TemRA cells. The chain has TRBV19 and TRBJ2-6; maybe TRBD1 (6 bases). CDR3 sequence reads: CASSPRTVSGANVLTF. The CDR3 DNA reads TGTGCCAGTAGTCCCAGGACAGTCTCTGGGGCCAACGTCCTGACTTTC.